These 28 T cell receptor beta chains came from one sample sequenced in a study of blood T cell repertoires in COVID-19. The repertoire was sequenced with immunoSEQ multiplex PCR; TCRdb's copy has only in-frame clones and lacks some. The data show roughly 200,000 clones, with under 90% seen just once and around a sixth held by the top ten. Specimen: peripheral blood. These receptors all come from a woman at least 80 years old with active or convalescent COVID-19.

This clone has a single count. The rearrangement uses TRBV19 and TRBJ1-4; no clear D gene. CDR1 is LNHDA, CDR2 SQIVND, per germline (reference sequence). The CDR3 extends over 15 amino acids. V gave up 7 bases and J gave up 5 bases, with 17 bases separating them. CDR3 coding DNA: TGTGCCAGTAATCGGTTGGGAGGGAAAAATGAAAAACTGTTTTTT. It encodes CASNRLGGKNEKLFF.

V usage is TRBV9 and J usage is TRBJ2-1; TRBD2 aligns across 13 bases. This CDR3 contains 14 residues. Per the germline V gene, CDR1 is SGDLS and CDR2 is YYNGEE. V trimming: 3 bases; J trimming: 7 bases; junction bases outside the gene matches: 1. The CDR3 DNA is TGTGCCAGCAGCGCGGGACTAGCGGGGAATGAGCAGTTCTTC. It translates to CASSAGLAGNEQFF.

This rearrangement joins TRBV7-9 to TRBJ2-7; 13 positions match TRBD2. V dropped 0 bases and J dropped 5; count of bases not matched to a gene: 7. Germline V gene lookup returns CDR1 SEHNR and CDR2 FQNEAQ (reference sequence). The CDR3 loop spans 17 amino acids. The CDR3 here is CASSLAGLAGDVDEQYF. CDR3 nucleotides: TGTGCCAGCAGCTTAGCCGGACTAGCGGGAGATGTTGACGAGCAGTACTTC. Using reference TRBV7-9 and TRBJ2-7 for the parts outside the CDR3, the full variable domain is DTGVSQNPRHKITKRGQNVTFRCDPISEHNRLYWYRQTLGQGPEFLTYFQNEAQLEKSRLLSDRFSAERPKGSFSTLEIQRTEQGDSAMYLCASSLAGLAGDVDEQYFGPGTRLTVT.

The CDR3 is CASSPPRGSSYNSPLHF. The CDR3 nucleotides are TGTGCCAGCAGCCCCCCTAGGGGCAGCTCCTATAATTCACCCCTCCACTTT. The rearrangement joins TRBV28 to TRBJ1-6; tentatively, D is TRBD1 (5 bases). Germline V lookup: CDR1 MDHEN, CDR2 SYDVKM. V gave up 6 bases and J gave up 0 bases, with 15 bases separating them. The CDR3 totals 17 residues.

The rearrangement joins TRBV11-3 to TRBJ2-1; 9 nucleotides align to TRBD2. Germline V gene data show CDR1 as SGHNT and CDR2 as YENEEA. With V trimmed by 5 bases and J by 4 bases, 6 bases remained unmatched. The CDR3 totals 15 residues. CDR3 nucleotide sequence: TGTGCCAGCAGCGAAACGACTAGCGGATACAATGAGCAGTTCTTC. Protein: CASSETTSGYNEQFF. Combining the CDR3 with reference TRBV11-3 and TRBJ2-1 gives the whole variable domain EAGVVQSPRYKIIEKKQPVAFWCNPISGHNTLYWYLQNLGQGPELLIRYENEEAVDDSQLPKDRFSAERLKGVDSTLKIQPAELGDSAVYLCASSETTSGYNEQFFGPGTRLTVL.

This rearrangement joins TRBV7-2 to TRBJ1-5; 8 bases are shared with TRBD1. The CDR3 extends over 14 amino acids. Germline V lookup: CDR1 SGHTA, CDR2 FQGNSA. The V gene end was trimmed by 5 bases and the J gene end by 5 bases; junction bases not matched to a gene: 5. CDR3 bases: TGTGCCAGCAGCGCAGACAGGGGCCATCAGCCCCAGCATTTT. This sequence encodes CASSADRGHQPQHF. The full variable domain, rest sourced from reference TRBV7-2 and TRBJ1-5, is GAGVSQSPSNKVTEKGKDVELRCDPISGHTALYWYRQSLGQGLEFLIYFQGNSAPDKSGLPSDRFSAERTGGSVSTLTIQRTQQEDSAVYLCASSADRGHQPQHFGDGTRLSIL.

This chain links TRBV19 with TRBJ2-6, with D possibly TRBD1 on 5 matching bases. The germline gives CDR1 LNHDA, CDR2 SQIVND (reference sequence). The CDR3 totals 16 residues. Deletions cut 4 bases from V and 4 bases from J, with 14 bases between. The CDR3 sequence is CASSSRTNRGANVLTF. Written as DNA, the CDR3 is TGTGCCAGTAGTAGCCGAACAAACAGGGGGGCCAACGTCCTGACTTTC.

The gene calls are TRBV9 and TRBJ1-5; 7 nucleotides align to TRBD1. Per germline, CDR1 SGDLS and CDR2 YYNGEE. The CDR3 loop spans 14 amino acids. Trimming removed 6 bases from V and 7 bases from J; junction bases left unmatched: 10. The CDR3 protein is CASNRGGNWQPQHF. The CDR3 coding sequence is TGTGCCAGCAATAGAGGGGGCAATTGGCAGCCCCAGCATTTT.

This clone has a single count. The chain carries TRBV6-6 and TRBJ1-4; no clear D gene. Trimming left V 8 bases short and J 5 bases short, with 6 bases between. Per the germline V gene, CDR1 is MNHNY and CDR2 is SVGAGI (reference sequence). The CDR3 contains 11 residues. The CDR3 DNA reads TGTGCCAGCCGGAGAAATGAAAAACTGTTTTTT. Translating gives CASRRNEKLFF.

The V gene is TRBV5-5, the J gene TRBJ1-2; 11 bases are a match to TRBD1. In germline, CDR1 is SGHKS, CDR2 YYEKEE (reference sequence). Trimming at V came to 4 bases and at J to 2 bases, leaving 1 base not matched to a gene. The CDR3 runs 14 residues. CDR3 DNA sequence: TGTGCCAGCAGCGGGACAGGGGGAAACTATGGCTACACCTTC. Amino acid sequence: CASSGTGGNYGYTF.

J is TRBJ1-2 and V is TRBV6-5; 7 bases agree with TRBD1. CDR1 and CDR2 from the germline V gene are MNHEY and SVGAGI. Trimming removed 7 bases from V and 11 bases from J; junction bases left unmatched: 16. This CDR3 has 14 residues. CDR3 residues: CASTDSGQTIFYTF. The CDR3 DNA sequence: TGTGCCAGCACCGATTCGGGACAGACGATCTTTTACACCTTC.

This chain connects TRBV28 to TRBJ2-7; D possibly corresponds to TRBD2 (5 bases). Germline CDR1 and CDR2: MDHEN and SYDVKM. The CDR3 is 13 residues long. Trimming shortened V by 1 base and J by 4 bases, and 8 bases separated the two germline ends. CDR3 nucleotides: TGTGCCAGCAGTTTATCCCGGGGTTACGAGCAGTACTTC. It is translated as CASSLSRGYEQYF. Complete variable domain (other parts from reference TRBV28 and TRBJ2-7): DVKVTQSSRYLVKRTGEKVFLECVQDMDHENMFWYRQDPGLGLRLIYFSYDVKMKEKGDIPEGYSVSREKKERFSLILESASTNQTSMYLCASSLSRGYEQYFGPGTRLTVT.

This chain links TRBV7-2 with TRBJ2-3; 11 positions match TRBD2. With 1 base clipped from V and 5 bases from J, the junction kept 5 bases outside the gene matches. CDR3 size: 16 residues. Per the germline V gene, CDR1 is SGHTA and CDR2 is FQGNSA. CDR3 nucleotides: TGTGCCAGCAGCTTAGTGGTAGCGGGAGGGGTAGATACGCAGTATTTT. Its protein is CASSLVVAGGVDTQYF.

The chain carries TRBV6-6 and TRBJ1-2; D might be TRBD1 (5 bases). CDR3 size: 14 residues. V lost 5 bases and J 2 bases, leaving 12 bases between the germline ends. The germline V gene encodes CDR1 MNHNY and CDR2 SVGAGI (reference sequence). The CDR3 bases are TGTGCCAGCAGTCCAGGGTATAGGAACTATGGCTACACCTTC. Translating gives CASSPGYRNYGYTF.

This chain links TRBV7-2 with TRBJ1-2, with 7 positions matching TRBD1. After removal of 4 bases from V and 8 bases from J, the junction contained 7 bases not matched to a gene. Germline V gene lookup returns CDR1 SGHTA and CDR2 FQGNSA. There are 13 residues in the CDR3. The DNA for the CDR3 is TGTGCCAGCAGCTCCCAGGGGGATGGAGGCTACACCTTC. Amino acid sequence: CASSSQGDGGYTF.

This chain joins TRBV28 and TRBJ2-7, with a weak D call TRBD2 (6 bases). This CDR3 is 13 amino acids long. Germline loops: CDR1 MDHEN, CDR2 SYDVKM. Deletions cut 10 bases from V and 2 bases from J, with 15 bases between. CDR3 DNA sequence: TGTGCCACCGAGCGGCCGGGGGCCTACGAGCAGTACTTC. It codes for CATERPGAYEQYF.

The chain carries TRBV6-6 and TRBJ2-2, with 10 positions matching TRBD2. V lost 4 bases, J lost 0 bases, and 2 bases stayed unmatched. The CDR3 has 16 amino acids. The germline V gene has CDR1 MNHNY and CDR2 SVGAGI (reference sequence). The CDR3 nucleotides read TGTGCCAGCAGTTCCGGACTAGCGGCGAACACCGGGGAGCTGTTTTTT. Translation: CASSSGLAANTGELFF.

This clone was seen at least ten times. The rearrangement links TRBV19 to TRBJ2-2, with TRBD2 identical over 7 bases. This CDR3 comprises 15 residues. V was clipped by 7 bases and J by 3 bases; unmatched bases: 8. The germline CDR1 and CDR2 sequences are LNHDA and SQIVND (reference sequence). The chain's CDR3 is CASTDGLVYTGELFF. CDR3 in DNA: TGTGCCAGTACCGACGGACTAGTCTACACCGGGGAGCTGTTTTTT.

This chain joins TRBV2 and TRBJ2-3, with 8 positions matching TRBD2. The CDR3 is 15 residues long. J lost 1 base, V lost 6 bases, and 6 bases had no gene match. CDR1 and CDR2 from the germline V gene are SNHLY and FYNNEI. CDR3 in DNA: TGTGCCAGCAGCGCCAGTAGCGGGGGCACAGATACGCAGTATTTT. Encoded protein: CASSASSGGTDTQYF.

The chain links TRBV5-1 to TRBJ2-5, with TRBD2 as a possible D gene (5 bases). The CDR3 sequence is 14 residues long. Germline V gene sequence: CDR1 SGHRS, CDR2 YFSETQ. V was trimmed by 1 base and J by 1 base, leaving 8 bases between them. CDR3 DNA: TGCGCCAGCAGCTTGAGGGAGCCCCAAGAGACCCAGTACTTC. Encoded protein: CASSLREPQETQYF.

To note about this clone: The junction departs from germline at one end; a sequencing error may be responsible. Here the CDR3 DNA reads TGTGCTAGCAGCTTCAGGACAGGTTCCCCCGGGGAGCTGTTTTTT. Translated: CASSFRTGSPGELFF. The chain joins TRBV7-7 to TRBJ2-2; 7 bases match TRBD1. Looked up from germline, CDR1 is SSHAT and CDR2 is FNYEAQ (reference sequence). The CDR3 contains 15 residues.

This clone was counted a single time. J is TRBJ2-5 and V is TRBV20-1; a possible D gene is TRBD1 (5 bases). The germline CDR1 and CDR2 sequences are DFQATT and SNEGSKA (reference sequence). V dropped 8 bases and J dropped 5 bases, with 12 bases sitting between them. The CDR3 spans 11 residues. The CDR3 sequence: CSLTDAETQYF. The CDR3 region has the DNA TGCAGTCTGACAGATGCGGAGACCCAGTACTTC.

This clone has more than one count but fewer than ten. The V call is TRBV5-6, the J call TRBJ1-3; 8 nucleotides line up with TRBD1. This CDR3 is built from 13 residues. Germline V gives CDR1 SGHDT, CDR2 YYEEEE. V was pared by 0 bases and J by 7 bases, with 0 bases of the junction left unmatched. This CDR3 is CASSLDRGNTIYF. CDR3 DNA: TGTGCCAGCAGCTTGGACAGGGGGAACACCATATATTTT.

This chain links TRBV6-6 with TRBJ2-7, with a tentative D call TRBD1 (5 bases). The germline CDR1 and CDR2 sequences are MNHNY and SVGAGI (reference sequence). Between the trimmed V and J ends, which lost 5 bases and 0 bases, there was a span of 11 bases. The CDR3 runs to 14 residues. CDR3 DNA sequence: TGTGCCAGCAGTCCTGGACACAACTCCTACGAGCAGTACTTC. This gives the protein CASSPGHNSYEQYF.

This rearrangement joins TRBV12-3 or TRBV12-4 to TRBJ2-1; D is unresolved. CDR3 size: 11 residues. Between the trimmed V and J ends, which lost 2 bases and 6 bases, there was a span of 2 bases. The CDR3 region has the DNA TGTGCCAGCAGTTTACTCAATGAGCAGTTCTTC. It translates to CASSLLNEQFF.

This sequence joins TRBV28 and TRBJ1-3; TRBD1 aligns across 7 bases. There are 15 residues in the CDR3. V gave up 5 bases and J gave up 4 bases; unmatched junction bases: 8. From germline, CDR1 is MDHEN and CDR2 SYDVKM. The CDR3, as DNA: TGTGCCAGCAGTCCTCCGACAGGGACGGGAAACACCATATATTTT. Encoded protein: CASSPPTGTGNTIYF. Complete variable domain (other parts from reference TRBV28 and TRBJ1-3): DVKVTQSSRYLVKRTGEKVFLECVQDMDHENMFWYRQDPGLGLRLIYFSYDVKMKEKGDIPEGYSVSREKKERFSLILESASTNQTSMYLCASSPPTGTGNTIYFGEGSWLTVV.

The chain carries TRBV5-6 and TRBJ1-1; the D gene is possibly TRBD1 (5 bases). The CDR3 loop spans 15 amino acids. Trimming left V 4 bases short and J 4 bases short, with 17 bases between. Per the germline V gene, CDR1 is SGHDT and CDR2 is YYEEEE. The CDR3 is CASSEDWGDGTEAFF. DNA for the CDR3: TGTGCCAGCAGCGAGGATTGGGGGGACGGCACTGAAGCTTTCTTT.

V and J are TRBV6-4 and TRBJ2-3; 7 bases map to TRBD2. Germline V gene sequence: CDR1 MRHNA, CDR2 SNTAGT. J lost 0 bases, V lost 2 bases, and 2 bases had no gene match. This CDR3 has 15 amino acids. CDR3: CASSDRSGSTDTQYF. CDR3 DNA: TGTGCCAGCAGTGACCGTAGCGGGAGCACAGATACGCAGTATTTT.